Below, 2 T cell receptor beta chains from the same sample are listed, as sequenced in a study of regulatory T cells in long-lasting Graves disease. Both iRepertoire HTBI primers and Arm-PCR of CDR3 regions were used to build the TCR beta libraries. Via MiXCR, TCRdb re-called the multiplex PCR reads, giving one row per CDR3 protein. The top ten clones hold about a fifth of a sample with hundreds of thousands of distinct CDR3 sequences, 15% of them seen once. The time point is: newly diagnosed GD, antithyroid drugs for less than 3 months. After RNA was extracted from PBMCs, the TCR library was made from it. The material was peripheral blood mononuclear cells (PBMCs), obtained at new diagnosis, from a patient treated with antithyroid drugs. All receptors come from a female donor with Graves disease.

The V and J genes are TRBV7-2 and TRBJ2-3, with 9 bases identical to TRBD1. Germline trimming cut 11 bases from V and 0 bases from J; bases unmatched to any gene: 12. Per the germline V gene, CDR1 is SGHTA and CDR2 is FQGNSA. The CDR3 loop spans 16 amino acids. The CDR3, as DNA: TGTGCCTGCTCTGGGGACGGGACAGGGAGCACAGATACGCAGTATTTT. It is translated as CACSGDGTGSTDTQYF.

In its sample, this clonotype was seen many times. The gene calls are TRBV28 and TRBJ1-2; perhaps TRBD1 as D (5 bases). Trimming left V 7 bases short and J 5 bases short, with 14 bases between. Per germline, CDR1 MDHEN and CDR2 SYDVKM. The CDR3 loop spans 13 amino acids. The CDR3 spells CASNFPGFYGYTF. CDR3 nucleotides: TGTGCCAGCAATTTTCCAGGGTTTTATGGCTACACCTTC.